This paragraph reports one TCR beta chain. Prior to thyroid surgery, none of the patients had received any treatment. MiXCR was used by TCRdb to re-call the PCR reads. The top ten hold 11% to 15% of the sample, which has over 20,000 clones, 25% to 30% seen once. The data belong to a study of metastatic and nonmetastatic thyroid tumors. V lost 1 base and J lost 0, with 13 bases in between. Germline loops: CDR1 GTSNPN, CDR2 SVGIG (reference sequence). The CDR3 sequence is 16 residues long. The chain is built from TRBV30 and TRBJ1-3; the D gene is possibly TRBD1 (5 bases). The sequenced sample consisted of tumor tissue. This TCR was recovered from a male donor with papillary thyroid cancer or a benign thyroid nodule (not recorded which). Some clones in this sample may be carry-over from other donors' samples. The CDR3 region has the DNA TGTGCCTGGAGTGCCGGGTGGGGGTCCTCTGGAAACACCATATATTTT. Amino acid sequence: CAWSAGWGSSGNTIYF.